These 13 T cell receptor beta chains were all obtained from the same sample, sequenced in a study of T cells in localized non-small cell lung cancer. Sequenced by immunoSEQ multiplex PCR; TCRdb stores in-frame clones only, minus some. Here the sample spans approximately 150,000 clones, roughly 90% being singletons. The sequencing used peripheral blood, collected before any cancer treatment. These TCRs come from a female donor at least 60 years old with stage I lung adenocarcinoma.

The chain employs TRBV10-3 and TRBJ2-3; a weak D match, TRBD2 (5 bases). Germline CDR1 reads ENHRY; CDR2 reads SYGVKD. The V and J ends lost 2 bases and 2 bases respectively, with 11 bases between them. The CDR3 is made up of 15 amino acids. This CDR3 reads CAISEGLTYTDTQYF. In DNA form, the CDR3 reads TGTGCCATCAGTGAGGGACTGACCTACACAGATACGCAGTATTTT.

The chain joins TRBV15 to TRBJ2-5; D gene ambiguous. The CDR3 is 12 residues long. V was trimmed by 0 bases and J by 5 bases, leaving 4 bases between them. CDR1 is LNHNV and CDR2 is YYDKDF in the germline V gene (reference sequence). The CDR3: CATSRDWETQYF. The CDR3, as DNA: TGTGCCACCAGCAGAGATTGGGAGACCCAGTACTTC.

The chain combines TRBV18 with TRBJ2-1, with 14 nucleotides matching TRBD2. Trimming removed 0 bases from V and 3 bases from J; junction bases left unmatched: 1. In germline, CDR1 is KGHSH, CDR2 LQKENI. The CDR3 covers 17 residues. CDR3 coding DNA: TGTGCCAGCTCACCACCCGGGACTAGCGGGGGCTACAATGAGCAGTTCTTC. It translates to CASSPPGTSGGYNEQFF.

This chain joins TRBV10-3 and TRBJ2-2; weak D call: TRBD1 (6 bases). The CDR3 runs to 15 residues. From germline, CDR1 is ENHRY and CDR2 SYGVKD. V was cut by 6 bases and J by 1 base, with 12 bases left in between. The CDR3 DNA follows: TGTGCCATCAGAGGGGGTAGCAGGAACACCGGGGAGCTGTTTTTT. Translated, it gives CAIRGGSRNTGELFF.

This chain connects TRBV7-2 to TRBJ2-7, with TRBD2 identical over 8 bases. Germline V gene data show CDR1 as SGHTA and CDR2 as FQGNSA. V lost 5 bases to trimming and J lost 0 bases; unmatched junction nucleotides: 6. This CDR3 is built from 15 residues. The CDR3 region is CASSAATSGSYEQYF. The CDR3 DNA follows: TGTGCCAGCAGCGCAGCCACTAGCGGCTCCTACGAGCAGTACTTC.

The chain combines TRBV19 with TRBJ2-1; D possibly uses TRBD1 or TRBD2 (7 bases each). Per the germline V gene, CDR1 is LNHDA and CDR2 is SQIVND (reference sequence). CDR3 size: 15 residues. V was cut by 7 bases and J by 0 bases, with 13 bases left in between. CDR3 protein: CASIRGGGSYNEQFF. CDR3 nucleotides: TGTGCCAGTATCAGGGGGGGCGGCTCCTACAATGAGCAGTTCTTC.

The chain carries TRBV6-5 and TRBJ2-1, with no clear D. Germline CDR1 is MNHEY and CDR2 is SVGAGI. The CDR3 sequence is 14 residues long. Trimming removed 6 bases at V and 2 bases at J, with 11 bases between. The CDR3 DNA sequence: TGTGCCAGCAGAGGGCCTGGGACCTACAATGAGCAGTTCTTC. Residues: CASRGPGTYNEQFF.

The chain is built from TRBV11-2 and TRBJ1-5; D uncertain. V lost 0 bases and J 6 bases, leaving 6 bases between the germline ends. CDR1 SGHAT and CDR2 FQNNGV come from the germline V gene. The CDR3 length is 13 residues. Written as DNA, the CDR3 is TGTGCCAGCAGCTTAGATTCGAGTCAGCCCCAGCATTTT. Its protein is CASSLDSSQPQHF.

This chain connects TRBV7-9 to TRBJ1-2; D uncertain. Germline lookup yields CDR1 SEHNR and CDR2 FQNEAQ (reference sequence). The CDR3 has 13 residues. V was pared by 4 bases and J by 4 bases, with 10 bases between. Here the CDR3 reads CASSSQAAYGYTF. For the CDR3, the DNA is TGTGCCAGCAGCTCTCAGGCGGCCTATGGCTACACCTTC.

The V gene is TRBV5-5, the J gene TRBJ1-3, with TRBD1 matching 7 bases. V lost 4 bases and J lost 3; bases outside the gene matches: 10. Germline lookup yields CDR1 SGHKS and CDR2 YYEKEE (reference sequence). The CDR3 is 16 amino acids. The CDR3 reads CASSPPPTGVGNTIYF. CDR3 nucleotides: TGTGCCAGCAGCCCACCACCCACAGGGGTTGGAAACACCATATATTTT.

The chain uses TRBV10-3 and TRBJ2-3; a weak D match, TRBD2 (5 bases). The germline gives CDR1 ENHRY, CDR2 SYGVKD. Trimming stripped 7 bases from V and 5 bases from J, with 10 bases between. The CDR3 runs to 12 residues. The CDR3 reads CAINRGGDTQYF. The DNA of the CDR3 is TGTGCCATCAATCGTGGAGGAGATACGCAGTATTTT.

The chain is built from TRBV11-3 and TRBJ2-4, with TRBD1 matching over 7 bases. After removal of 5 bases from V and 5 bases from J, the junction contained 6 bases not matched to a gene. Looked up from germline, CDR1 is SGHNT and CDR2 is YENEEA. The CDR3 contains 14 residues. DNA of the CDR3: TGTGCCAGCAGCCGGACGGGACAGCAAAACATTCAGTACTTC. Residues: CASSRTGQQNIQYF.

This clone has just one count. This may come from a read error, since a much larger clone is one base off. The chain joins TRBV6-1 to TRBJ2-7, with 9 bases identical to TRBD1. Germline loops: CDR1 MNHNS, CDR2 SASEGT. This CDR3 has 15 residues. V shed 2 bases and J 3 bases; nucleotides not matched to a gene: 5. The CDR3 reads CASSEMGQGLYEQYF. The DNA for the CDR3 is TGTGCCAGCAGTGAAATGGGACAGGGTCTCTACGAGCAGTACTTC.